This T cell receptor beta chain was profiled in a study of T cells after yellow fever vaccination. Study-level points and caveats: Though it reached lower strength, the secondary response hit its peak faster, day 5 versus 15. Among all clonotypes, a small share was observed in both CD4 and CD8 compartments.

By 5'RACE template switching, TCR cDNA was produced, with a universal primer site and UMIs added in the process. A single record per CDR3 protein comes from TCRdb applying MiXCR to the 5' RACE reads. The sample shows some 350,000 distinct CDR3 sequences, 6.2% of them seen only once. This CDR3 has 16 amino acids. The germline V gene encodes CDR1 LGHDT and CDR2 YNNKEL (reference sequence). Losses at the gene ends were 8 bases for V and 2 bases for J; bases not matched to a gene: 10. This clonotype was observed many times. Its antigen is unknown. This receptor was obtained from a man aged 25-45 years who received the YFV17D yellow fever vaccine. This sample comprised PBMCs, obtained 5 days after the yellow fever booster vaccination. This rearrangement joins TRBV3-1 to TRBJ2-1; 9 positions match TRBD2. CDR3 DNA sequence: TGTGCCAGCTCGCCCCGCGGGGGGGGACCCTACAATGAGCAGTTCTTC. This codes for CASSPRGGGPYNEQFF.